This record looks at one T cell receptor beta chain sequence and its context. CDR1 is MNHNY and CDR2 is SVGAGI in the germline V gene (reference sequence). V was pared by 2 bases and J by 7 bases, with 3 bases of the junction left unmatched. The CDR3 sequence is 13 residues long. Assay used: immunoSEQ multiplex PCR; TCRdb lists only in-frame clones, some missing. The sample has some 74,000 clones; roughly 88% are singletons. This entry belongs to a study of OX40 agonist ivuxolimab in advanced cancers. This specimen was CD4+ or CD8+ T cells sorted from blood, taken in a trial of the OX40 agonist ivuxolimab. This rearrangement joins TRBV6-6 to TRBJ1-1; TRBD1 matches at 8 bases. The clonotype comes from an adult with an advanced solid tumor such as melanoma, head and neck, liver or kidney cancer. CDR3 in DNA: TGTGCCAGCAGTTACGTGGGGACAGGTGAAGCTTTCTTT. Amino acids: CASSYVGTGEAFF.